Sequencing of this TCR beta chain was carried out in a study of cytomegalovirus exposure and HLA in healthy donors. CDR1 is SNHLY and CDR2 is FYNNEI in the germline V gene. The junction had 7 bases not matched to a gene; V was cut back by 10 bases and J by 6 bases. This CDR3 contains 13 residues. Both 60 Vbeta primers and 13 Jbeta primers went into the PCR. Profiled with immunoSEQ multiplex PCR; TCRdb holds only in-frame clones, not every one. The sample data list 75,000 to 95,000 clones. The receptor was isolated from a woman aged 55-75 years in good health and CMV-seronegative. The sequenced sample consisted of PBMCs. The rearrangement joins TRBV2 to TRBJ1-4, with TRBD1 matching over 8 bases. The CDR3 is CANGQGVDEKLFF. In DNA, the CDR3 is TGTGCCAACGGACAGGGAGTTGATGAAAAACTGTTTTTT. Complete variable domain (other parts from reference TRBV2 and TRBJ1-4): EPEVTQTPSHQVTQMGQEVILRCVPISNHLYFYWYRQILGQKVEFLVSFYNNEISEKSEIFDDQFSVERPDGSNFTLKIRSTKLEDSAMYFCANGQGVDEKLFFGSGTQLSVL.